Listed below are T cell receptor beta chains from one sample, sequenced in a study of T cells in Graves' hyperthyroidism and ophthalmopathy. TCRdb re-derived calls from the multiplex PCR reads in MiXCR, one entry per CDR3 protein. The sample shows approximately 300,000 distinct CDR3 sequences, about a sixth of them seen only once. Sample: blood. These TCRs come from a woman aged 55 to 70 with Graves' ophthalmopathy. Both conserved end residues are part of each CDR3. The D gene is left open where the match is weak. Rows may omit the clone size; those that give it use once, few, many or a size class.

.,TRBJ1-5,TRBV19,many,CASSGLGNQPQHF,TGTGCCAGTAGCGGACTGGGCAATCAGCCCCAGCATTTT
.,TRBJ2-7,TRBV7-2,many,CASSLGLGEQYF,TGTGCCAGCAGCTTAGGGTTGGGGGAGCAGTACTTC
.,TRBJ2-7,TRBV18,many,CASSTRGAPRDEQYF,TGTGCCAGCTCAACCCGAGGAGCGCCCAGGGACGAGCAGTACTTC
TRBD1,TRBJ1-2,TRBV27,.,CASSLSGVGQGAANYGYTF,TGTGCCAGCAGTTTATCTGGTGTGGGACAGGGGGCGGCTAACTATGGCTACACCTTC
.,TRBJ2-7,TRBV28,many,CASSSFSEYEQYF,TGTGCCAGCAGCTCCTTTAGCGAGTACGAGCAGTACTTC
.,TRBJ1-1,TRBV5-8,.,CASSWGGNTEAFF,TGTGCCAGCAGCTGGGGAGGAAACACTGAAGCTTTCTTT
.,TRBJ2-2,TRBV9,.,CASSVAGTGELFF,TGTGCCAGCAGCGTAGCAGGAACCGGGGAGCTGTTTTTT
TRBD1,TRBJ1-5,TRBV7-2,many,CASSGGDRVGNQPQHF,TGTGCCAGCAGCGGGGGGGACAGGGTAGGCAATCAGCCCCAGCATTTT
TRBD1,TRBJ1-1,TRBV19,.,CASSRSGTGNTEAFF,TGTGCCAGTAGTCGTTCCGGGACAGGAAACACTGAAGCTTTCTTT
.,TRBJ1-3,TRBV12-3/TRBV12-4,few,CASSLPRGSSGNTIYF,TGTGCCAGCAGTCTCCCAAGGGGGAGCTCTGGAAACACCATATATTTT
.,TRBJ1-3,TRBV12-3/TRBV12-4,many,CASSPGTRGANTIYF,TGTGCCAGCAGCCCGGGGACACGAGGGGCGAACACCATATATTTT
.,TRBJ1-3,TRBV11-2,few,CASSPRPGSGNTIYF,TGTGCCAGCAGCCCCCGCCCCGGCTCTGGAAACACCATATATTTT
TRBD2,TRBJ2-7,TRBV5-1,many,CASSEGAGSGHEQYF,TGCGCCAGCAGCGAAGGAGCGGGATCGGGCCACGAGCAGTACTTC
.,TRBJ2-7,TRBV4-2,.,CASSQDLVGYEQYF,TGTGCCAGCAGCCAAGATCTAGTTGGCTACGAGCAGTACTTC
.,TRBJ2-3,TRBV12-3/TRBV12-4,many,CASSLAGRLSSTDTQYF,TGTGCCAGCAGCCTAGCAGGACGACTATCTAGCACAGATACGCAGTATTTT
.,TRBJ2-5,TRBV7-8,many,CASSPSQGQGTQYF,TGTGCCAGCAGCCCCAGTCAGGGCCAGGGGACCCAGTACTTC